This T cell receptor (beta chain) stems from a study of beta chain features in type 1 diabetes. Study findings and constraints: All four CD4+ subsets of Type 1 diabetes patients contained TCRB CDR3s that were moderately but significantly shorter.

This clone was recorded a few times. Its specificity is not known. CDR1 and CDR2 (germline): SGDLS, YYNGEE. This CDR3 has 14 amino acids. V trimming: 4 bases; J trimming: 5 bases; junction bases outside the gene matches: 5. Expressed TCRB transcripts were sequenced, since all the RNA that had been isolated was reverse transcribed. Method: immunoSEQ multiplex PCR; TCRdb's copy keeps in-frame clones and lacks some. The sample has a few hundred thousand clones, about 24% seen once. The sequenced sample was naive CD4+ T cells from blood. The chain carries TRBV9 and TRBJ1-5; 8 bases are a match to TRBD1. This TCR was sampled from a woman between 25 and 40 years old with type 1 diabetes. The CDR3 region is CASSPHRGDQPQHF. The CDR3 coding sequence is TGTGCCAGCAGCCCACACAGGGGGGATCAGCCCCAGCATTTT.